Each of the 14 T cell receptor beta chains below was sequenced from the same sample in a study of neurological immune-mediated disorders (dated by TCRdb to between 2017 and 2020). The method behind the library was 5' RACE. The instrument given in TCRdb is Illumina HiSeq 2500. TCRdb's own reprocessing of the public reads used fastp at Q25 and MiXCR and kept productive beta chains. Under each unique CDR3 protein, matching rows form one entry showing the most common genes and DNA. The sample table contains some 30,000 distinct CDR3 sequences; only one count was recorded for around a fifth of them. The biggest ten clones account for around 16% of the sample. The sequencing sample was made of PBMCs. Receptors were obtained from a woman between 55 and 75 years old in good health.

This clonotype was seen repeatedly, ten times or more. The V call is TRBV15, the J call TRBJ2-1; D gene uncertain. Germline lookup yields CDR1 LNHNV and CDR2 YYDKDF (reference sequence). This CDR3 spans 13 amino acids. With 0 bases removed from V and 3 bases from J, the gap between germline ends came to 3 bases. The CDR3 nucleotides read TGTGCCACCAGCAGAGATGGCTACAATGAGCAGTTCTTC. Protein sequence: CATSRDGYNEQFF.

This clonotype was counted at least ten times. The rearrangement joins TRBV4-1 to TRBJ2-1; 12 bases map to TRBD2. The V gene end was trimmed by 1 base and the J gene end by 7 bases; junction bases not matched to a gene: 5. The CDR3 is 16 residues long. Germline V gene lookup returns CDR1 MGHRA and CDR2 YSYEKL. The CDR3 region is CASSQGLLAGGNEQFF. As DNA, the CDR3 is TGCGCCAGCAGCCAAGGACTTCTAGCGGGGGGGAATGAGCAGTTCTTC.

This clonotype was seen repeatedly, ten times or more. The V gene is TRBV6-5, the J gene TRBJ2-5; 7 bases line up with TRBD2. The CDR3 is 15 residues long. The V gene end was trimmed by 7 bases and the J gene end by 5 bases; junction bases not matched to a gene: 13. The germline gives CDR1 MNHEY, CDR2 SVGAGI. Here the CDR3 reads CASTRKGGGGETQYF. In nucleotides, the CDR3 is TGTGCCAGCACCCGGAAAGGCGGGGGAGGTGAGACCCAGTACTTC.

There are many counts of this clonotype. The chain couples TRBV4-2 to TRBJ2-7; D is perhaps TRBD1 or TRBD2 (5 bases each). Germline CDR1 and CDR2: LGHNA and YNFKEQ. This CDR3 has 14 amino acids. V shed 4 bases and J shed 2 bases, with 12 bases lying between them. The CDR3, as DNA: TGTGCCAGCAGCCCTTTGGGGGAAACCTACGAGCAGTACTTC. Translating it yields CASSPLGETYEQYF.

The table lists this clonotype with many counts. This chain connects TRBV28 to TRBJ2-1; D is ambiguous. The length of the CDR3 is 15 residues. CDR1 is MDHEN, CDR2 SYDVKM, per germline. V was shortened by 3 bases and J by 0 bases, with 9 bases between the two germline ends. The CDR3 nucleotides read TGTGCCAGCAGTTTTCCGCCCAGCTCCTACAATGAGCAGTTCTTC. Its protein is CASSFPPSSYNEQFF.

In this sample, this clonotype turned up many times. Here the CDR3 reads CSVEGGGSTDTQYF. CDR3 coding DNA: TGCAGCGTTGAAGGGGGCGGCAGCACAGATACGCAGTATTTT. V and J are TRBV29-1 and TRBJ2-3, with a possible D match to TRBD1 (5 bases). The length of the CDR3 is 14 residues. Germline assignment: CDR1 SQVTM and CDR2 ANQGSEA. V lost 1 base to trimming and J lost 0 bases, with 8 bases between them.

This clonotype was found many times. This chain uses TRBV9 with TRBJ2-1, with D tentatively TRBD1 (6 bases). V shed 2 bases and J shed 2 bases, with 14 bases lying between them. CDR1 is SGDLS and CDR2 is YYNGEE in the germline V gene. This CDR3 spans 16 amino acids. The CDR3 sequence is CASSVSVRGAYNEQFF. DNA for the CDR3: TGTGCCAGCAGCGTTTCGGTCAGGGGTGCCTACAATGAGCAGTTCTTC.

The sample holds many counts of this clonotype. The chain employs TRBV9 and TRBJ1-3, with D tentatively TRBD1 (5 bases). The CDR3 is 16 amino acids. Germline V gives CDR1 SGDLS, CDR2 YYNGEE. The V gene lost 1 base and the J gene lost 4 bases, with 15 bases spanning the gap. The CDR3 reads CASSVQGALIGNTIYF. The CDR3 DNA reads as TGTGCCAGCAGCGTACAAGGGGCTCTAATAGGAAACACCATATATTTT.

Ten or more counts support this clonotype. The CDR3 DNA follows: TGTGCCAGCAGCCAAGGGGCGGGGGTGTTCTTC. Encoded protein: CASSQGAGVFF. This chain links TRBV3-1 with TRBJ2-1, with 7 positions matching TRBD2. CDR1 LGHDT and CDR2 YNNKEL come from the germline V gene (reference sequence). V shed 1 base, J shed 15 bases, and the junction held 3 bases outside the gene matches. The CDR3 extends over 11 amino acids.

This clonotype was recorded many times. This chain joins TRBV7-3 and TRBJ2-5; D assignment may be TRBD1 or TRBD2 (5 bases each). There are 15 residues in the CDR3. V lost 5 bases and J lost 5, with 18 bases in between. Germline CDR1 and CDR2: SGHTA and FQGTGA. CDR3 loop: CASSLAGTPGETQYF. The CDR3 bases are TGTGCCAGCAGCCTTGCCGGGACCCCAGGGGAGACCCAGTACTTC. Variable domain in full (rest from reference TRBV7-3 and TRBJ2-5): GAGVSQTPSNKVTEKGKYVELRCDPISGHTALYWYRQSLGQGPEFLIYFQGTGAADDSGLPNDRFFAVRPEGSVSTLKIQRTERGDSAVYLCASSLAGTPGETQYFGPGTRLLVL.

This clonotype has at least ten counts. The chain is built from TRBV24-1 and TRBJ2-1; TRBD1 agrees at 10 bases. V was pared by 6 bases and J by 3 bases, with 4 bases of the junction left unmatched. Germline V gene sequence: CDR1 KGHDR, CDR2 SFDVKD. There are 15 residues in the CDR3. Here the CDR3 reads CATSSRDRGYNEQFF. The CDR3 bases are TGTGCCACCAGTTCCCGGGACAGGGGCTACAATGAGCAGTTCTTC.

In its sample, this clonotype was seen many times. The rearrangement joins TRBV5-1 to TRBJ2-2; D may match TRBD1 or TRBD2 (5 bases each). CDR1 SGHRS and CDR2 YFSETQ come from the germline V gene. V was cut by 4 bases and J by 6 bases, with 19 bases left in between. This CDR3 has 16 residues. The CDR3 bases are TGCGCCAGCAGCCAGGATAACCAGGGAGTCGCCGGGGAGCTGTTTTTT. This sequence encodes CASSQDNQGVAGELFF.

This clonotype was detected ten times or more. The chain carries TRBV7-8 and TRBJ1-6; D is unclear. Trimming took 5 bases from V and 0 from J, leaving 11 bases between them. CDR3 length equals 16 residues. Germline CDR1 SGHVS, CDR2 FQNEAQ. The DNA for the CDR3 is TGTGCCAGCAGCCCGGCCAGGAGCTCCTATAATTCACCCCTCCACTTT. It yields the protein CASSPARSSYNSPLHF. The full variable domain, with the rest looked up from reference TRBV7-8 and TRBJ1-6, is GAGVSQSPRYKVAKRGQDVALRCDPISGHVSLFWYQQALGQGPEFLTYFQNEAQLDKSGLPSDRFFAERPEGSVSTLKIQRTQQEDSAVYLCASSPARSSYNSPLHFGNGTRLTVT.

This clonotype was seen ten or more times. This chain links TRBV20-1 with TRBJ1-4, with 8 bases aligning to TRBD1. The CDR3 loop spans 17 amino acids. Germline-derived CDR1 and CDR2 are DFQATT and SNEGSKA (reference sequence). Germline trimming cut 3 bases from V and 10 bases from J; bases unmatched to any gene: 19. CDR3 nucleotide sequence: TGCAGTGCTAGTTCGAGAGACAGGGGCGGGGAGAGCGGAAAACTGTTTTTT. It yields the protein CSASSRDRGGESGKLFF.